These 29 T cell receptor beta chains were all obtained from the same sample, sequenced in a study of T cell repertoires in cytomegalovirus infection. These receptors' antigens are unknown. In TCRdb, the reads were re-called with MiXCR into one record per CDR3 protein. This sample has about 83,000 distinct CDR3 sequences; about 44% occur once, and the top ten carry more than 85%. The material sequenced was CD8+ T cells from cultured PBMCs, taken from culture after CMV antigen stimulation. The receptors were sampled from a human donor in good health (CMV status not recorded). Some clones in this sample may be carry-over from other donors' samples.

The rearrangement uses TRBV27 and TRBJ1-1; tentative D call: TRBD1 (6 bases). Germline values: CDR1 MNHEY, CDR2 SMNVEV (reference sequence). The CDR3 contains 13 residues. V was pared by 6 bases and J by 0 bases, with 8 bases between. The CDR3 DNA reads TGTGCCAGCAGCGGACAGATGAACACTGAAGCTTTCTTT. Residues: CASSGQMNTEAFF.

The rearrangement joins TRBV7-8 to TRBJ2-3; TRBD2 is a possible D gene (6 bases). Per germline, CDR1 SGHVS and CDR2 FQNEAQ. The CDR3 runs to 14 residues. The V gene lost 6 bases and the J gene lost 5 bases, with 15 bases spanning the gap. DNA of the CDR3: TGTGCCAGCAGTACCGGCCGAGCGGGAGATACGCAGTATTTT. Translated, it gives CASSTGRAGDTQYF.

The rearrangement links TRBV11-3 to TRBJ2-1, with 8 bases lining up with TRBD2. CDR3 length: 16 amino acids. V lost 5 bases and J lost 8; bases outside the gene matches: 14. CDR1 is SGHNT, CDR2 YENEEA, per germline. In nucleotides, the CDR3 is TGTGCCAGCAGCGCCTTGTCCGGCGGGAGGCTGGATGAGCAGTTCTTC. It specifies CASSALSGGRLDEQFF.

The rearrangement links TRBV28 to TRBJ2-1, with 8 bases aligning to TRBD2. Germline CDR1 and CDR2: MDHEN and SYDVKM. V lost 3 bases, J lost 6 bases, and 4 bases stayed unmatched. This CDR3 is built from 14 residues. CDR3 region: CASSFRLAGNEQFF. For the CDR3, the DNA is TGTGCCAGCAGTTTTAGGCTAGCGGGCAATGAGCAGTTCTTC.

The chain carries TRBV28 and TRBJ2-1; the D call may be TRBD1 or TRBD2 (5 bases each). There are 12 residues in the CDR3. V dropped 6 bases and J dropped 15 bases, with 18 bases sitting between them. Germline V gene lookup returns CDR1 MDHEN and CDR2 SYDVKM. The CDR3 DNA is TGTGCCAGCAGCCCTCCCGGGACCCCGTGGTTCTTC. Its protein product is CASSPPGTPWFF.

V gene TRBV29-1 combines with J gene TRBJ1-2; D possibly corresponds to TRBD1 (6 bases). V shed 6 bases and J shed 3 bases, with 17 bases lying between them. Looked up from germline, CDR1 is SQVTM and CDR2 is ANQGSEA. CDR3 size: 14 residues. CDR3 residues: CSVGGTSWDYGYTF. The CDR3 nucleotides read TGCAGCGTAGGGGGGACTTCGTGGGACTATGGCTACACCTTC.

The genes are TRBV11-1 and TRBJ2-1; the D gene is possibly TRBD2 (5 bases). Trimming took 5 bases from V and 0 from J, leaving 8 bases between them. This CDR3 region has 14 residues. CDR1 and CDR2 from the germline V gene are SGHAT and FQDESV (reference sequence). The CDR3 region has the DNA TGTGCCAGCAGCCCGAGGGCCTCCTACAATGAGCAGTTCTTC. It specifies CASSPRASYNEQFF.

This clonotype was seen a single time. This chain links TRBV7-2 with TRBJ1-1, with D tentatively TRBD1 (5 bases). The CDR3 covers 15 residues. In germline, CDR1 is SGHTA, CDR2 FQGNSA. V lost 5 bases to trimming and J lost 5 bases, with 18 bases between them. In DNA form, the CDR3 reads TGTGCCAGCAGCCGCCTCACGGGACCGGGGACTGAAGCTTTCTTT. The encoded protein is CASSRLTGPGTEAFF.

The chain joins TRBV6-5 to TRBJ2-3; D unresolved. Trimming cost V 0 bases and J 0 bases, with 10 bases left between them. Germline lookup yields CDR1 MNHEY and CDR2 SVGAGI. This CDR3 is built from 16 residues. The CDR3 DNA follows: TGTGCCAGCAGTTACTCAAGGGTGGGCAGCACAGATACGCAGTATTTT. Encoded protein: CASSYSRVGSTDTQYF.

The chain links TRBV7-3 to TRBJ1-5; D is ambiguous. CDR3 length: 15 amino acids. The germline V and J ends were trimmed by 2 bases and 0 bases, with 8 bases remaining between them. The germline CDR1 and CDR2 sequences are SGHTA and FQGTGA. The CDR3 here is CASSLDSVSNQPQHF. CDR3 bases: TGTGCCAGCAGCTTAGATTCGGTTAGCAATCAGCCCCAGCATTTT.

Only one count was recorded for this clonotype. The CDR3 is CASSFHSGEGTDTQYF. CDR3 nucleotide sequence: TGTGCCAGCAGTTTCCATAGCGGGGAAGGCACAGATACGCAGTATTTT. The V call is TRBV28, the J call TRBJ2-3, with 8 bases fitting TRBD2. The CDR3 spans 16 residues. The V gene end was trimmed by 3 bases and the J gene end by 1 base; junction bases not matched to a gene: 6. Germline lookup yields CDR1 MDHEN and CDR2 SYDVKM.

The genes are TRBV28 and TRBJ1-1; D is uncertain. The CDR3 length is 15 residues. V dropped 8 bases and J dropped 3 bases, with 19 bases sitting between them. CDR1 and CDR2 from the germline V gene are MDHEN and SYDVKM. The CDR3 is CASVIPGNRDTEAFF. The CDR3 nucleotides are TGTGCCAGCGTCATACCCGGGAATAGGGACACTGAAGCTTTCTTT.

This clonotype was observed many times. In DNA form, the CDR3 reads TGTGCCAGCAGTCCCACCAAACTAGACGACGAGCAGTACTTC. It translates to CASSPTKLDDEQYF. The genes are TRBV28 and TRBJ2-7, with a possible D match to TRBD2 (5 bases). Per the germline V gene, CDR1 is MDHEN and CDR2 is SYDVKM. This CDR3 comprises 14 residues. The V end was cut by 5 bases, the J end by 5 bases, with 16 bases between.

The sample holds one count of this clonotype. The chain joins TRBV10-3 to TRBJ2-7; D is uncertain. The CDR3 totals 14 residues. The germline V gene encodes CDR1 ENHRY and CDR2 SYGVKD. V was trimmed by 4 bases and J by 3 bases, leaving 13 bases between them. In DNA form, the CDR3 reads TGTGCCATCAGTGTAGTTGGCGCTTACTACGAGCAGTACTTC. Translating gives CAISVVGAYYEQYF.

This clonotype was seen ten or more times. The chain recombines TRBV7-2 with TRBJ2-7; tentatively, D is TRBD2 (5 bases). From germline, CDR1 is SGHTA and CDR2 FQGNSA. The CDR3 sequence is 20 residues long. V was cut by 2 bases and J by 5 bases, with 31 bases left in between. The CDR3 nucleotides read TGTGCCAGCAGCTTAATCTTAGGAACGGCTGATGCGGGCAGGTTCAACGAGCAGTACTTC. Encoded protein: CASSLILGTADAGRFNEQYF. Variable domain in full (rest from reference TRBV7-2 and TRBJ2-7): GAGVSQSPSNKVTEKGKDVELRCDPISGHTALYWYRQSLGQGLEFLIYFQGNSAPDKSGLPSDRFSAERTGGSVSTLTIQRTQQEDSAVYLCASSLILGTADAGRFNEQYFGPGTRLTVT.

This chain connects TRBV6-5 to TRBJ2-1, with 7 bases that match TRBD2. With 6 bases clipped from V and 3 bases from J, the junction kept 5 bases outside the gene matches. Germline V gene sequence: CDR1 MNHEY, CDR2 SVGAGI. The CDR3 has 14 residues. The CDR3 loop is CASSWGEGYNEQFF. For the CDR3, the DNA is TGTGCCAGCAGCTGGGGGGAGGGCTACAATGAGCAGTTCTTC.

The genes are TRBV11-2 and TRBJ2-7, with D unclear. CDR1 SGHAT and CDR2 FQNNGV come from the germline V gene. The V gene lost 1 base and the J gene lost 0 bases, with 7 bases spanning the gap. This CDR3 contains 14 residues. The CDR3: CASSLVQRSYEQYF. In DNA, the CDR3 is TGTGCCAGCAGCTTAGTCCAACGCTCCTACGAGCAGTACTTC.

The sample holds a few counts of this clonotype. J is TRBJ2-1 and V is TRBV20-1; 12 nucleotides line up with TRBD2. CDR1 and CDR2 from the germline V gene are DFQATT and SNEGSKA (reference sequence). Losses at the gene ends were 0 bases for V and 4 bases for J; bases not matched to a gene: 10. The CDR3 extends over 18 amino acids. The DNA of the CDR3 is TGCAGTGCTAGAGATAAAGCTGGACTAGCGGGGCCATACAATGAGCAGTTCTTC. Amino acid sequence: CSARDKAGLAGPYNEQFF.

This rearrangement joins TRBV13 to TRBJ1-6; the match to TRBD1 covers 7 bases. V shed 5 bases and J 6 bases; nucleotides not matched to a gene: 7. The CDR3 covers 15 residues. CDR1 and CDR2 from the germline V gene are PRHDT and FYEKMQ (reference sequence). This CDR3 reads CASSPPTGVNSPLHF. As DNA, the CDR3 is TGTGCCAGCAGCCCACCTACAGGGGTTAATTCACCCCTCCACTTT.

This clonotype was observed many times. CDR3: CASSFTNYHPYGYTF. CDR3 bases: TGTGCCAGCAGCTTCACTAACTATCACCCCTATGGCTACACCTTC. This chain connects TRBV12-3 or TRBV12-4 to TRBJ1-2; D is uncertain. This CDR3 has 15 residues. Trimming left V 6 bases short and J 4 bases short, with 18 bases between.

This chain links TRBV7-9 with TRBJ2-1; 12 bases line up with TRBD2. CDR3 size: 15 residues. The J segment lost 4 bases and the V segment lost 5 bases, leaving 3 bases of the junction unmatched. Germline assignment: CDR1 SEHNR and CDR2 FQNEAQ (reference sequence). This CDR3 is CASSRTSGDYNEQFF. In DNA form, the CDR3 reads TGTGCCAGCAGCCGGACTAGCGGGGATTACAATGAGCAGTTCTTC.

The J gene is TRBJ2-1, the V gene TRBV5-1; 8 bases line up with TRBD2. V gave up 4 bases and J gave up 8 bases; unmatched junction bases: 11. This CDR3 comprises 15 residues. In germline, CDR1 is SGHRS, CDR2 YFSETQ. CDR3 nucleotide sequence: TGCGCCAGCAGCGAGGGACTAGGTGCGAGCGATGAGCAGTTCTTC. It is translated as CASSEGLGASDEQFF.

V and J are TRBV19 and TRBJ1-5; 9 bases match TRBD1. CDR1 is LNHDA, CDR2 SQIVND, per germline (reference sequence). CDR3 length equals 14 residues. V lost 5 bases, J lost 3 bases, and 2 bases stayed unmatched. CDR3 residues: CASSGTGYNQPQHF. The CDR3 region has the DNA TGTGCCAGTAGTGGGACAGGGTACAATCAGCCCCAGCATTTT.

In its sample, this clonotype was seen many times. The chain is built from TRBV11-2 and TRBJ2-7; 7 bases align to TRBD1. The V and J ends lost 5 bases and 12 bases, in that order; junction bases with no gene match: 19. This CDR3 contains 15 residues. The germline CDR1 and CDR2 sequences are SGHAT and FQNNGV. CDR3 residues: CASSQVRQGLIPPYF. Here the CDR3 DNA reads TGTGCCAGCAGCCAGGTTCGACAGGGTTTGATCCCTCCGTACTTC.

The chain combines TRBV6-6 with TRBJ1-5, with TRBD1 identical over 12 bases. The CDR3 covers 15 residues. CDR1 is MNHNY, CDR2 SVGAGI, per germline (reference sequence). Losses at the gene ends were 6 bases for V and 2 bases for J; bases not matched to a gene: 2. The CDR3 region is CASRGTGGGNQPQHF. The CDR3 DNA reads TGTGCCAGCAGGGGGACAGGGGGCGGCAATCAGCCCCAGCATTTT.

The J gene is TRBJ1-2, the V gene TRBV7-9, with D perhaps matching TRBD1 (5 bases). The CDR3 extends over 14 amino acids. Trimming removed 3 bases from V and 4 bases from J, with 12 bases in between. Germline V gene sequence: CDR1 SEHNR, CDR2 FQNEAQ (reference sequence). CDR3 nucleotide sequence: TGTGCCAGCAGCTTGACAGCCTCTGTCTATGGCTACACCTTC. Encoded protein: CASSLTASVYGYTF.

The rearrangement links TRBV28 to TRBJ2-7; tentatively, D is TRBD1 (6 bases). Trimming removed 3 bases at V and 9 bases at J, with 18 bases between. The CDR3 is 14 amino acids. Germline V gives CDR1 MDHEN, CDR2 SYDVKM. The CDR3 DNA reads as TGTGCCAGCAGTTTTTCCCGACAGGCCCGTGGGCAGTACTTC. Translation gives CASSFSRQARGQYF.

The chain uses TRBV4-1 and TRBJ2-1, with D unclear. V lost 7 bases and J lost 2, with 15 bases in between. This CDR3 has 15 residues. CDR1 and CDR2 from the germline V gene are MGHRA and YSYEKL. CDR3 protein: CASILREGPYNEQFF. The CDR3 DNA is TGCGCCAGCATCCTCAGAGAAGGTCCCTACAATGAGCAGTTCTTC.

The chain has TRBV4-1 and TRBJ1-1; D uncertain. This CDR3 has 12 amino acids. Trimming left V 5 bases short and J 8 bases short, with 12 bases between. Germline lookup yields CDR1 MGHRA and CDR2 YSYEKL. CDR3 sequence reads: CASSLHGREAFF. In DNA form, the CDR3 reads TGCGCCAGCAGCTTGCATGGTAGGGAAGCTTTCTTT.